Below, one TCR beta chain is given with its context. Time point meaning: pre-sensitization, week 0. The treatment denotes: therapeutic diphenylcyclopropenone sensitization with weekly scalp DPC. This sample was included in a study of human T cells and chemical hapten exposure. Whole-study context: Each patch test put 0.01% DPC on the upper back, and results were read at 6 days.

One entry per CDR3 protein results from TCRdb running MiXCR on the RACE reads. The profile covers roughly 250,000 distinct CDR3 sequences, with about 9% appearing a single time and 2% to 2.5% taken by the ten largest. The germline V gene encodes CDR1 SGHNT and CDR2 YYREEE (reference sequence). The CDR3 extends over 12 amino acids. Trimming shortened V by 4 bases and J by 2 bases, and 6 bases separated the two germline ends. This rearrangement joins TRBV5-4 to TRBJ2-5; D is uncertain. The sample consisted of whole blood, taken in connection with sensitization to the hapten diphenylcyclopropenone (DPC). The receptor's source is a woman between 40 and 55 years old with alopecia areata. Some clones in this sample may be carry-over from other donors' samples. CDR3 amino acids: CASSTQQETQYF. The CDR3 DNA is TGTGCCAGCAGCACCCAACAAGAGACCCAGTACTTC.